This T cell receptor beta chain is from a study of shared clonotypes between healthy human individuals (TCRdb year 2020). Background for the entire study: The cohort included three men and two women between 18 and 49 years of age. Per donor, three plates each were used for CD4 naive and CD4 memory, two for CD8 naive, and one for CD8 memory. To estimate repertoire size and how much clonotypes are shared between individuals, the study performed deep sequencing of blood TCR repertoires from about five healthy adults. Different laboratories and diverse techniques were used to prepare libraries and sequence TCR repertoires, to increase sequencing depth and limit assay-specific biases. Between about 0.85 and 10 billion PBMCs per donor were obtained by leukapheresis.

CD8 naive samples were CD45RO-negative cells positively selected for CCR7, giving a CD45RA+CCR7+ population that excluded TemRA cells. The donors were healthy, HIV-negative adults who had no recently reported acute infections or vaccinations. Only Caucasian adults living in Nashville, Tennessee, USA were represented among the donors. Blood was obtained by leukapheresis, after which PBMCs were separated by Ficoll-Histopaque density gradient centrifugation and cryopreserved in liquid nitrogen vapor phase. Analytical flow cytometry was used to check the purity and quantity of each magnetically sorted T cell population. Genomic DNA was isolated from each sorted fraction and quantified by UV absorbance on a Nanodrop 2000c. TCR CDR3 regions were amplified from genomic DNA by multiplex PCR using the deep immunoSEQ assay. For each cell subset, the extracted genomic DNA was distributed evenly across all wells of several immunoSEQ 96-well plates, and each plate served as one replicate. For sorted subsets, about 220 ng of genomic DNA, equivalent to around 31,000 T cell genomes, went into each replicate PCR. Purified libraries were quantified with a Qubit 3.0 fluorometer, sized on a Bioanalyzer 2100, and re-quantified with the KAPA Library Quantification kit. Each immunoSEQ 96-well plate was sequenced on its own single-read 150-cycle Illumina NextSeq 550 flow cell. On the authors' methods: Because the immunoSEQ output included only junctional sequences and no quality scores, the filtering could not be the same as the filtering used for full-length reads. Sequences were annotated with PyIR, a Python wrapper for IgBLAST v1.9, and V/J genes and CDR3 were assigned using IMGT germline references. Reads were filtered out if the reads had weak V/J assignments (E-value above 1e-6), no CDR3, stop codons, out-of-frame junctions, or ambiguous translated residues. V3J clonotypes were defined as sequences sharing an identical inferred V gene, J gene, and CDR3 amino acid sequence. The percentage overlap between two repertoires was calculated by dividing the number of shared unique clonotypes by the size of the smaller repertoire. RTK rarefaction, the Chao1 estimator, and Recon v2.1 estimates of unobserved clonotypes were used to assess repertoire richness. Generation probabilities were computed with OLGA for all TCRbeta clonotypes obtained by the gDNA method from a handful of donors. Entries here come from immuneACCESS through TCRdb and include only in-frame sequences with V and J called. Some clones fail to appear in such tables; in the studies checked, an unresolved V gene covers under half of the shortfall, and the cause of the remainder is unknown. V, J and clone size are those of that table, while D and trimming were read from the DNA. The sample table lists a few hundred thousand clones, nearly 97% of them with a count of one. The ten largest clones represent 0.1% to 0.11% of the sample.

In this sample, this clone turned up a few times. What this receptor recognizes is not known. Base qualities are missing; no much larger clone stands one base away. The paper as a whole reports these results and caveats: Compared with non-shared clonotypes, the clonotypes found in all four sorted-subset donors had higher generation probabilities. Sampling was limited to blood, and TCR repertoires in tissue likely differ from TCR repertoires in blood. Sharing across several donors was observed for around 4.8% of naive CD4, 3% to 4% of naive CD8, over 2% of memory CD4, and over 0.3% of memory CD8 clonotypes. Rarefaction of sorted-subset datasets indicated incomplete sequencing despite the large sequencing depth. The genetic and exposure-history diversity represented was limited by the small number of donors. Pairwise subsampling indicated that sequencing depth was expected to affect the degree of clonotype sharing among donors. Naive subsets generally had larger estimated clonotype richness than memory subsets did.

The germline V gene specifies WSHSY as CDR1 and SAAADI as CDR2. Counted from cysteine to phenylalanine, this CDR3 has 12 amino acids. Here the CDR3 DNA is all that survives: 36 bases in frame from base 1. The trim is 2 bases for V and 7 bases for J, with a gap of 9 bases between the germline ends. Material for sequencing was naive CD8+ T cells sorted from blood. The cell subset or site label of this sample denotes: CD45RA+CCR7+. This receptor was obtained from a woman aged 30 to 39 in good health. This receptor chain uses TRBV10-2 and TRBJ2-7; no D segment can be confidently identified. Read as DNA, the sequence is TGCGCCAGCAGTGAGGCCGGTAGGGAGCAGTACTTC. Protein translation: CASSEAGREQYF.